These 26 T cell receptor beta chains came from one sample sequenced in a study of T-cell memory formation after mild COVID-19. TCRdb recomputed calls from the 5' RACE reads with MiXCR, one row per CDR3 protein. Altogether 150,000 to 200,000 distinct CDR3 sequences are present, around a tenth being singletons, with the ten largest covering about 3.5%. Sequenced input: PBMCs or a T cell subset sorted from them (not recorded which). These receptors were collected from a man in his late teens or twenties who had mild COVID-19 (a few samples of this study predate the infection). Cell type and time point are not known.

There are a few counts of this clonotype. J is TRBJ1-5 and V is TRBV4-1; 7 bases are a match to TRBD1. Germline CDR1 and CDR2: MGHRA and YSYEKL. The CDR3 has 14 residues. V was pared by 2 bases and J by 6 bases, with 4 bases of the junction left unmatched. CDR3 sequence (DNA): TGCGCCAGCAGCCAATCAGGGGGGATTCAGCCCCAGCATTTT. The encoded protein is CASSQSGGIQPQHF.

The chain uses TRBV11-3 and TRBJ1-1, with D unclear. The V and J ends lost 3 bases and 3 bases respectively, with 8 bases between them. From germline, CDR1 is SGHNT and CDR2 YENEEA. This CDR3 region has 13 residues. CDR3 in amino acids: CASSFGWDTEAFF. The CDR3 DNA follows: TGTGCCAGCAGCTTTGGCTGGGACACTGAAGCTTTCTTT.

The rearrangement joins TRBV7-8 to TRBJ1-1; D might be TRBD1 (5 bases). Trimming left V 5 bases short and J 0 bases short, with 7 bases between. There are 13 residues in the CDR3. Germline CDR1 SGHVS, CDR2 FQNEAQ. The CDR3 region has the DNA TGTGCCAGCAGCACCAGGGTGAACACTGAAGCTTTCTTT. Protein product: CASSTRVNTEAFF.

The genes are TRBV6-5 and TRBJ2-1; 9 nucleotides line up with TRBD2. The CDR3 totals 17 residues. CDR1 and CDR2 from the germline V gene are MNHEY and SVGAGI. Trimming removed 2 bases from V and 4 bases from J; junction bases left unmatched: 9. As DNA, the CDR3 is TGTGCCAGCAGTTACAATCCTAGCGGGGCGGGTTACAATGAGCAGTTCTTC. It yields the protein CASSYNPSGAGYNEQFF.

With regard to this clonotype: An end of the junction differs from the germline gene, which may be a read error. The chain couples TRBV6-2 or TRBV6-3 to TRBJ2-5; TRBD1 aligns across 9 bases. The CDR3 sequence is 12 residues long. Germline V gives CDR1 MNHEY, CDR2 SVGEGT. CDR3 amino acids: CASSPADRGFTF. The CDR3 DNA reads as TGTGCCAGCAGCCCCGCAGACAGGGGGTTTACCTTC.

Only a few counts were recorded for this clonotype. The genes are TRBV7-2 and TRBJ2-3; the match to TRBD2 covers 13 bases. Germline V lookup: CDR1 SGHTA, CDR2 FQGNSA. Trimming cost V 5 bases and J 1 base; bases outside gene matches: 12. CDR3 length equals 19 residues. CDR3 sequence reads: CASSRRPVGLAGGTDTQYF. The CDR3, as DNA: TGTGCCAGCAGCCGCCGCCCTGTAGGACTAGCGGGAGGCACAGATACGCAGTATTTT. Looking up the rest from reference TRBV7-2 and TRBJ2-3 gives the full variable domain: GAGVSQSPSNKVTEKGKDVELRCDPISGHTALYWYRQSLGQGLEFLIYFQGNSAPDKSGLPSDRFSAERTGGSVSTLTIQRTQQEDSAVYLCASSRRPVGLAGGTDTQYFGPGTRLTVL.

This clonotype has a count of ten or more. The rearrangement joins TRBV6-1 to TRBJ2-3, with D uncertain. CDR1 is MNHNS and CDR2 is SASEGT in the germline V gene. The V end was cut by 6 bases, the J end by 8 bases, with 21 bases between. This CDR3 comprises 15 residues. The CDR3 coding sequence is TGTGCCAGCAGCGCAACTAATGTACCCCCAGGTACGCAGTATTTT. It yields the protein CASSATNVPPGTQYF.

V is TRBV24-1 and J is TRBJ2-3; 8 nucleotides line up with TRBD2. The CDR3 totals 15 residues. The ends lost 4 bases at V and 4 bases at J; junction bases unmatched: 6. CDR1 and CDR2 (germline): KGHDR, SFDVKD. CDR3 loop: CATSDPGLEPDTQYF. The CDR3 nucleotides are TGTGCCACCAGTGACCCGGGACTAGAGCCAGATACGCAGTATTTT.

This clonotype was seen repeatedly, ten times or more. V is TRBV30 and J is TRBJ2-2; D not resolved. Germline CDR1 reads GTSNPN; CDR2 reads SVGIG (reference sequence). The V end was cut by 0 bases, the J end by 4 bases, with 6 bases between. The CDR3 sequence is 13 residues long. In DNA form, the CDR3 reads TGTGCCTGGAGTGTAGTAAGCACCGGGGAGCTGTTTTTT. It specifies CAWSVVSTGELFF.

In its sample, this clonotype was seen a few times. The CDR3, as DNA: TGCGCCAGCCGCGAAGGGAGTTCGGCTAATGAAAAACTGTTTTTT. Protein sequence: CASREGSSANEKLFF. The gene calls are TRBV5-1 and TRBJ1-4, with D unresolved. The CDR3 loop spans 15 amino acids. CDR1 and CDR2 from the germline V gene are SGHRS and YFSETQ. V was cut by 7 bases and J by 3 bases, with 16 bases left in between.

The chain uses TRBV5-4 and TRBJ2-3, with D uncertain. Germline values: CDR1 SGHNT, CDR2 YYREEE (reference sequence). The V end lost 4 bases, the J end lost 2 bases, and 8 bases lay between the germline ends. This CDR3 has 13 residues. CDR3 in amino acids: CASSNLATDTQYF. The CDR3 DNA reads TGTGCCAGCAGCAATTTAGCCACAGATACGCAGTATTTT.

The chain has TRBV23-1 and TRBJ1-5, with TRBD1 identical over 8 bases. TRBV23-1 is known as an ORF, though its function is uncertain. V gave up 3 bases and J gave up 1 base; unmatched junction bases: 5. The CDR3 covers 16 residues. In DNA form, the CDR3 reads TGCGCCAGCAGTCAGGGACAGGAGACCAGCAATCAGCCCCAGCATTTT. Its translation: CASSQGQETSNQPQHF.

The CDR3: CSAVEGPQPQHF. CDR3 nucleotides: TGCAGTGCTGTGGAGGGCCCTCAGCCCCAGCATTTT. The chain is built from TRBV20-1 and TRBJ1-5; D ambiguous. The V and J ends lost 5 bases and 6 bases respectively, with 11 bases between them. Germline V gene lookup returns CDR1 DFQATT and CDR2 SNEGSKA (reference sequence). The CDR3 runs to 12 residues.

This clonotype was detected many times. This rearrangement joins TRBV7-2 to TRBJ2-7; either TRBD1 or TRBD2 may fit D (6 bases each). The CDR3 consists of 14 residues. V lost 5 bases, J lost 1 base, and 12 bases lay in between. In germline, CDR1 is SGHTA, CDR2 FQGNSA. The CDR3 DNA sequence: TGTGCCAGCAGCCCGGGGGCCACGTCCTACGAGCAGTACTTC. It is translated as CASSPGATSYEQYF.

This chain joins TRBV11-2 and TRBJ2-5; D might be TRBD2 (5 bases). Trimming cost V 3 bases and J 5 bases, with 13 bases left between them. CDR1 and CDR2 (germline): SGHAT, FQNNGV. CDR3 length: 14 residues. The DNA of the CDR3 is TGTGCCAGCAGCTTGTGGCTAGCCGGTGAGACCCAGTACTTC. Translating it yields CASSLWLAGETQYF.

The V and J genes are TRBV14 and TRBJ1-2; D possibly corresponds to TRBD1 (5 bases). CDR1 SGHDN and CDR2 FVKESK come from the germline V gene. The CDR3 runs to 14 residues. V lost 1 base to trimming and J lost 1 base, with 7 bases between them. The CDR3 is CASSQGQFNYGYTF. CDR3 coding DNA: TGTGCCAGCAGCCAAGGACAGTTTAACTATGGCTACACCTTC.

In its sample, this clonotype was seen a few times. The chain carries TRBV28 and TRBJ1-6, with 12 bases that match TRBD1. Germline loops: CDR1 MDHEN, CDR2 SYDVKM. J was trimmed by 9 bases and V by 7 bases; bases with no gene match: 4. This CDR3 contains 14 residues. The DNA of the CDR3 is TGTGCCAGCAATCCGGGACAGGGGGCTTCACCCCTCCACTTT. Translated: CASNPGQGASPLHF.

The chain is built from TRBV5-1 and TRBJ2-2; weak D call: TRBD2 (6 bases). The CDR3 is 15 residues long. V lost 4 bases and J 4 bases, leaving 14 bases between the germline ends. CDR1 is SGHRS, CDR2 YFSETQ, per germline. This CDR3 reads CASSPVTAGTGELFF. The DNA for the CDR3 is TGCGCCAGCAGCCCGGTAACAGCGGGCACCGGGGAGCTGTTTTTT.

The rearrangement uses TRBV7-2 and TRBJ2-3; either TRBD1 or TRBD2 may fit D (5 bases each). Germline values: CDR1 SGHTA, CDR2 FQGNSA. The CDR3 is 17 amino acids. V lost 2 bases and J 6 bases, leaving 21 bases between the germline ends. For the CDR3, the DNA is TGTGCCAGCAGCTTAAGAGGGGCGAGTTCCCCCCGGGATACGCAGTATTTT. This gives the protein CASSLRGASSPRDTQYF.

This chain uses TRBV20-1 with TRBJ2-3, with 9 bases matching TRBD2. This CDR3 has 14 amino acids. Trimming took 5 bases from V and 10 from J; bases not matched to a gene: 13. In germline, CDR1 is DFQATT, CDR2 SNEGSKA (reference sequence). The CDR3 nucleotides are TGCAGTGCTGGGGGGACTAGCAGTGGAAGAGCGCAGTATTTT. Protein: CSAGGTSSGRAQYF.

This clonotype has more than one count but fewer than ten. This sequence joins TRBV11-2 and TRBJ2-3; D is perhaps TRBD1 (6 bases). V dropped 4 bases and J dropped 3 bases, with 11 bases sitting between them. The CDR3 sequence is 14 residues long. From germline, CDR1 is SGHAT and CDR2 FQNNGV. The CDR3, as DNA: TGTGCCAGCAGCTCTGGACAGCAGACAGATACGCAGTATTTT. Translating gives CASSSGQQTDTQYF.

CDR3 DNA: TGTGCCAGCAGTTTACTAGCGGGGGTAGGTGAGCAGTTCTTC. It encodes CASSLLAGVGEQFF. The chain is built from TRBV12-3 or TRBV12-4 and TRBJ2-1; 10 bases map to TRBD2. There are 14 residues in the CDR3. V was pared by 2 bases and J by 9 bases, with 4 bases of the junction left unmatched.

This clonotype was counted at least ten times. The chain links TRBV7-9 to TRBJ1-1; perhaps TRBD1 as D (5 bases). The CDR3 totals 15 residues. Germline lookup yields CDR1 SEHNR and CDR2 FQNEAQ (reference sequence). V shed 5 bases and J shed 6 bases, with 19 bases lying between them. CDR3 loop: CASSGYSGGPPEAFF. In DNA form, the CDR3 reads TGTGCCAGCAGCGGATACAGTGGGGGACCTCCTGAAGCTTTCTTT.

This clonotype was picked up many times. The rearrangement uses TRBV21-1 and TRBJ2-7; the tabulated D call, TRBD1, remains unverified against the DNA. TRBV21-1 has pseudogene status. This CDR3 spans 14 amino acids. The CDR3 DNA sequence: TGTGCCAGCAGCGGGGACAGGCAGTCCTACGAGCAGTACTTC. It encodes CASSGDRQSYEQYF.

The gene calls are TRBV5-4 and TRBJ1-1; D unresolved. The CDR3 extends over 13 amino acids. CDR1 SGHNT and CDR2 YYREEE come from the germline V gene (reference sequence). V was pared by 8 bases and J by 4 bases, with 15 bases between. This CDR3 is CARGNGSGTEAFF. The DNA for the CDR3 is TGTGCCAGGGGGAACGGGTCGGGCACTGAAGCTTTCTTT.

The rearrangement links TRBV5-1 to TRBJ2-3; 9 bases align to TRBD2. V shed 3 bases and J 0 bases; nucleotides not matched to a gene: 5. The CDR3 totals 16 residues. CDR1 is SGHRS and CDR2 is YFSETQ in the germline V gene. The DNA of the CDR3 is TGCGCCAGCAGCTCGACCGGGACTAGCAGCACAGATACGCAGTATTTT. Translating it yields CASSSTGTSSTDTQYF.